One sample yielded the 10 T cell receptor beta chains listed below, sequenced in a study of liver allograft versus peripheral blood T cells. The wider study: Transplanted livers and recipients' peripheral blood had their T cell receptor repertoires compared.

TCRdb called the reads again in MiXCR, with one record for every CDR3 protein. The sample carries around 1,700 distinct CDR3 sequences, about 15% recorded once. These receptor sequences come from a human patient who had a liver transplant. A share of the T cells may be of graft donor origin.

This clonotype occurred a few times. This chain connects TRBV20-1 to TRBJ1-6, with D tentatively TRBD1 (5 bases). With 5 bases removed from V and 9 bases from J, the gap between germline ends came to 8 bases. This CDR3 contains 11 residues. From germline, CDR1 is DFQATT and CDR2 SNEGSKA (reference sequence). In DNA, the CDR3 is TGCAGTGCTTCAGGGACTTCACCCCTCCACTTT. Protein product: CSASGTSPLHF.

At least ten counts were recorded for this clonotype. The CDR3: CASSIRSGTNNEQFF. CDR3 DNA: TGTGCCAGTAGTATACGGAGCGGGACCAACAATGAGCAGTTCTTC. V gene TRBV19 combines with J gene TRBJ2-1; 7 bases map to TRBD2. The CDR3 covers 15 residues. The trim removed 2 bases at V and 5 bases at J, leaving 6 bases unmatched. From germline, CDR1 is LNHDA and CDR2 SQIVND (reference sequence).

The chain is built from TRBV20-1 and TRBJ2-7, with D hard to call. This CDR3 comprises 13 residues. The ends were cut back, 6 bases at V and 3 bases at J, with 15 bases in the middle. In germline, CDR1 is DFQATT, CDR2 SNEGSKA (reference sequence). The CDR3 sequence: CSARLTGDYEQYF. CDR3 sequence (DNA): TGCAGTGCGCGCTTGACTGGGGACTACGAGCAGTACTTC.

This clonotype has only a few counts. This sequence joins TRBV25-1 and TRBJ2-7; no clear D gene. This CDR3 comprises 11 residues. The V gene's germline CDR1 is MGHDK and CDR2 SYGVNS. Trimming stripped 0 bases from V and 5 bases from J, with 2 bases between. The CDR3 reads CASSEYNEQYF. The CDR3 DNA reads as TGTGCCAGCAGTGAATATAACGAGCAGTACTTC.

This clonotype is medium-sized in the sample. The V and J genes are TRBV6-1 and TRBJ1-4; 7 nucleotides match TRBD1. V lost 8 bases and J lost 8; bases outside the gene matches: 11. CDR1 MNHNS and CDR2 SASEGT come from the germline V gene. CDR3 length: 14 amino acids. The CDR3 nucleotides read TGTGCCAGCCGCCTGGACAGGTTGAACGAAAAACTGTTTTTT. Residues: CASRLDRLNEKLFF.

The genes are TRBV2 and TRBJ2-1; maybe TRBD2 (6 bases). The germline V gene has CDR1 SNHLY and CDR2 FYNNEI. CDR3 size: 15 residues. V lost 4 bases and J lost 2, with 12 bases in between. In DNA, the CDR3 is TGTGCCAGCAGTGGGCGACTAGGCCCCTACAATGAGCAGTTCTTC. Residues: CASSGRLGPYNEQFF.

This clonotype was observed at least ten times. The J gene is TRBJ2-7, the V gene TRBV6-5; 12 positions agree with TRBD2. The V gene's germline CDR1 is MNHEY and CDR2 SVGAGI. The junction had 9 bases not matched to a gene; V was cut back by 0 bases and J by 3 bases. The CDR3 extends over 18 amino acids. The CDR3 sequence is CASSYSALAGGPGYEQYF. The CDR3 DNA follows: TGTGCCAGCAGTTACTCTGCGCTAGCGGGGGGGCCGGGCTACGAGCAGTACTTC.

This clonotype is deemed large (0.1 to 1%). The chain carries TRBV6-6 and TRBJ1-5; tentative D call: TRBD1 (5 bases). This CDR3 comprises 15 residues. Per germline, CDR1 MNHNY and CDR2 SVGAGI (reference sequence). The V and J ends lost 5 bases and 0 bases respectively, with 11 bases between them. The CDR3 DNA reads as TGTGCCAGCAGTATACAGGTCTATAGCAATCAGCCCCAGCATTTT. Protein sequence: CASSIQVYSNQPQHF.

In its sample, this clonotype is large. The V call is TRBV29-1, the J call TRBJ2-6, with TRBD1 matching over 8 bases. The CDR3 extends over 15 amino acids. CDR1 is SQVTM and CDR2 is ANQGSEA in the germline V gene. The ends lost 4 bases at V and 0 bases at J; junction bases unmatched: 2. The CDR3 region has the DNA TGCAGCGTTGGTACAGGGGGCTCTGGGGCCAACGTCCTGACTTTC. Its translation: CSVGTGGSGANVLTF.

The CDR3 bases are TGTGCCAGCAGTGGGGGATGGGGGCAAGAGACCCAGTACTTC. Encoded protein: CASSGGWGQETQYF. The gene calls are TRBV6-1 and TRBJ2-5, with D perhaps assigned TRBD1 or TRBD2 (5 bases each). The CDR3 extends over 14 amino acids. Trimming took 4 bases from V and 2 from J, leaving 11 bases between them. Per germline, CDR1 MNHNS and CDR2 SASEGT.